This T cell receptor beta chain was sequenced in a study of blood T cell repertoires in COVID-19. TCRdb keeps only in-frame clones here, not all; method: immunoSEQ multiplex PCR. This table holds tens of thousands of clones, about nine tenths found once. V shed 4 bases, J shed 4 bases, and the junction held 7 bases outside the gene matches. Germline-derived CDR1 and CDR2 are LNHDA and SQIVND (reference sequence). The CDR3 contains 16 residues. The count of this clone is one. The sequence was collected from a woman older than 75 with COVID-19, enrolled during active disease. The genes are TRBV19 and TRBJ2-2, with 9 bases aligning to TRBD1. Sequencing was carried out using peripheral blood. CDR3 protein: CASSTRQGGSTGELFF. The CDR3 DNA reads as TGTGCCAGTAGTACGCGACAGGGGGGGAGCACCGGGGAGCTGTTTTTT.